This T cell receptor (beta chain) was identified during a study of T-cell reconstitution after alpha-beta-depleted transplantation in children. General study results and limits: Surviving thymic progenitors and recipient T cells were the source of high TCRbeta diversity at day 60 in some patients. T-cell counts and diversity at one year post-transplant came mainly from newly produced T cells. About two months after transplant, alpha-beta T cells reportedly came from several hundred expanded graft clones.

Per the germline V gene, CDR1 is LNHDA and CDR2 is SQIVND (reference sequence). Trimming removed 3 bases from V and 5 bases from J; junction bases left unmatched: 10. This CDR3 has 16 residues. In its sample, this clonotype was seen many times. The antigen is undetermined. The TCRbeta library was prepared with unique molecular identifiers. TCRdb reprocessed the PCR reads via MiXCR and lists one record per CDR3 protein. Seen here are approximately 650,000 distinct CDR3 sequences, around 14% observed once, and the top ten hold 0.79%. This chain connects TRBV19 to TRBJ1-5; 7 bases fit TRBD1. The material was PBMCs, obtained before TCRalphabeta/CD19-depleted stem cell transplant. The origin of this receptor is a girl aged 2 to 10 with congenital amegakaryocytic thrombocytopenia, due to receive a stem cell transplant. The CDR3 reads CASSIEGALADQPQHF. The CDR3 DNA reads as TGTGCCAGTAGTATTGAGGGGGCGTTAGCCGATCAGCCCCAGCATTTT.